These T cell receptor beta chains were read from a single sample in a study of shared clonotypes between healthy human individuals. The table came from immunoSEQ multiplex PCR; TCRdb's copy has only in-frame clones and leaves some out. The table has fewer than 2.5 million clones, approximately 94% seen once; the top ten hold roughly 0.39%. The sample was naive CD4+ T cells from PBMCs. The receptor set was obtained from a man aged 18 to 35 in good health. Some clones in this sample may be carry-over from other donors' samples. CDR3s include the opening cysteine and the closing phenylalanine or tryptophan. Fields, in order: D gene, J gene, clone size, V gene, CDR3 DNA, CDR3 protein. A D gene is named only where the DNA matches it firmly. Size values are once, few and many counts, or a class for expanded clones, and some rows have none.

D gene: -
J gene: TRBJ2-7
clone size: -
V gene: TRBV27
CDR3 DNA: TGTGCCAGCAGTTTATTACGGGATAGGGGCGAGCAGTACTTC
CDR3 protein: CASSLLRDRGEQYF

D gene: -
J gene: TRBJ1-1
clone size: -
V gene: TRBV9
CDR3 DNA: TGTGCCAGCAGCGTAGAGGCAGAAGCCTACACTGAAGCTTTCTTT
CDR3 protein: CASSVEAEAYTEAFF

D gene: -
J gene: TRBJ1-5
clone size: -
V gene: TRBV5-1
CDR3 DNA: TGCGCCAGCAGCTTGGGAGGGGAGGGTGGCAATCAGCCCCAGCATTTT
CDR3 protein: CASSLGGEGGNQPQHF

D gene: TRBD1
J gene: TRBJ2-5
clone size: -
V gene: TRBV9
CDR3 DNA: TGTGCCAGCAGCGTACCCGACAGGGGGATCGGAGGAGAGACCCAGTACTTC
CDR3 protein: CASSVPDRGIGGETQYF

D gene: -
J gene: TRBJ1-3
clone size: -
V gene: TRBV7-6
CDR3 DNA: TGTGCCAGCAGCCCCAGAGGGGACAACTCTGGAAACACCATATATTTT
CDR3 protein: CASSPRGDNSGNTIYF

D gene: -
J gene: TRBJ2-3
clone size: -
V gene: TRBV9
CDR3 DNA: TGTGCCAGCAGCCGAAGCACAGATACGCAGTATTTT
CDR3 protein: CASSRSTDTQYF

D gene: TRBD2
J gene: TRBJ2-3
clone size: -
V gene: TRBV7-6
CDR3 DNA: TGTGCCAGCAGCTTATTTAGCGGGTCCAGGGCCACAGATACGCAGTATTTT
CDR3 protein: CASSLFSGSRATDTQYF

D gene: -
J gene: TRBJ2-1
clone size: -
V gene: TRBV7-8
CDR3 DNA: TGTGCCAGCAGTCGCCGCGCGCTAAGCGGAACATCCTACAATGAGCAGTTCTTC
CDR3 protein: CASSRRALSGTSYNEQFF

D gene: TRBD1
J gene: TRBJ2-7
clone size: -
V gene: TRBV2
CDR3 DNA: TGTGCCAGCAGGGGCGACAGGGACCTCTACGAGCAGTACTTC
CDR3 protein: CASRGDRDLYEQYF

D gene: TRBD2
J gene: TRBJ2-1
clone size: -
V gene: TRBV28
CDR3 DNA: TGTGCCAGCAGAACTAGCGGGAGGGCCTTTATCGATGAGCAGTTCTTC
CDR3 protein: CASRTSGRAFIDEQFF

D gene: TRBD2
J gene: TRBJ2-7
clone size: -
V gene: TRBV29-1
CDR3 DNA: TGCAGCGTTGTTATTATGGGGGGGAGGTACGAGCAGTACTTC
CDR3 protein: CSVVIMGGRYEQYF

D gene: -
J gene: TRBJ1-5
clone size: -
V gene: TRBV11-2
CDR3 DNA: TGTGCCAGCAGCTATTACAGTACAAACCAGCCCCAGCATTTT
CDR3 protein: CASSYYSTNQPQHF

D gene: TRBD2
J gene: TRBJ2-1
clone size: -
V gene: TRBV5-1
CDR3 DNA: TGCGCCAGCAGCTTGGCCGCTAGCGGGAGAACCCCTGAGCAGTTCTTC
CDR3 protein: CASSLAASGRTPEQFF

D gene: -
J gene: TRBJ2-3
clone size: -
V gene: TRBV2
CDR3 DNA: TGTGCCAGCAGTGAGTCGGGGCGAGCGTGGGGGCAGTATTTT
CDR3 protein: CASSESGRAWGQYF

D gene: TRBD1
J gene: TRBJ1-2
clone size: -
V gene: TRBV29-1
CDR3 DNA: TGCAGCGTCATAGGACAGGGGGCAGGCTATGGCTACACCTTC
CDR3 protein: CSVIGQGAGYGYTF

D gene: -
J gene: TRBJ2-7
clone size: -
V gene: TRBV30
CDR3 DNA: TGTGCCTGGAGGTCTCTAGTGTCCTACGAGCAGTACTTC
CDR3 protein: CAWRSLVSYEQYF

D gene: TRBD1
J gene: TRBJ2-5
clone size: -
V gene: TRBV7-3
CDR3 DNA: TGTGCCAGCAGCTTACGCCCCCCCGGACAGGGAGGAGAGACCCAGTACTTC
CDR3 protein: CASSLRPPGQGGETQYF

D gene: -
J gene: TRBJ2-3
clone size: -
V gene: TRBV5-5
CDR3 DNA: TGTGCCAGCAGCTTCCAGATAGATACGCAGTATTTT
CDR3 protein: CASSFQIDTQYF

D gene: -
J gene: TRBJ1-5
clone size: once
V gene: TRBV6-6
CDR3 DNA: TGTGCCAGCAGTTACCGTCAGGGCAATCAGCCCCAGCATTTT
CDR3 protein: CASSYRQGNQPQHF

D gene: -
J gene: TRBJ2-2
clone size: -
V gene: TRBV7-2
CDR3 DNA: TGTGCCAGCAGCCTTTTCTCGAGAATGAACACCGGGGAGCTGTTTTTT
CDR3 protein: CASSLFSRMNTGELFF

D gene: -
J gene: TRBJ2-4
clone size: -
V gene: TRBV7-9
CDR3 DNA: TGTGCCAGCAGCTTAGCCCAATCGCGGACCGCGATCTTC
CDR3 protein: CASSLAQSRTAIF

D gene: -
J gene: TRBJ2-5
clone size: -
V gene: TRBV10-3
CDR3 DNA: TGTGCCATCAGTGAGTCCCCTACAGGGATCCAAGAGACCCAGTACTTC
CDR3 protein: CAISESPTGIQETQYF

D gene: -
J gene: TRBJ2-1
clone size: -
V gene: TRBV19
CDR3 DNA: TGTGCCAGTAGTATATCCCCCGGGGAAGAGAATGAGCAGTTCTTC
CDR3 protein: CASSISPGEENEQFF